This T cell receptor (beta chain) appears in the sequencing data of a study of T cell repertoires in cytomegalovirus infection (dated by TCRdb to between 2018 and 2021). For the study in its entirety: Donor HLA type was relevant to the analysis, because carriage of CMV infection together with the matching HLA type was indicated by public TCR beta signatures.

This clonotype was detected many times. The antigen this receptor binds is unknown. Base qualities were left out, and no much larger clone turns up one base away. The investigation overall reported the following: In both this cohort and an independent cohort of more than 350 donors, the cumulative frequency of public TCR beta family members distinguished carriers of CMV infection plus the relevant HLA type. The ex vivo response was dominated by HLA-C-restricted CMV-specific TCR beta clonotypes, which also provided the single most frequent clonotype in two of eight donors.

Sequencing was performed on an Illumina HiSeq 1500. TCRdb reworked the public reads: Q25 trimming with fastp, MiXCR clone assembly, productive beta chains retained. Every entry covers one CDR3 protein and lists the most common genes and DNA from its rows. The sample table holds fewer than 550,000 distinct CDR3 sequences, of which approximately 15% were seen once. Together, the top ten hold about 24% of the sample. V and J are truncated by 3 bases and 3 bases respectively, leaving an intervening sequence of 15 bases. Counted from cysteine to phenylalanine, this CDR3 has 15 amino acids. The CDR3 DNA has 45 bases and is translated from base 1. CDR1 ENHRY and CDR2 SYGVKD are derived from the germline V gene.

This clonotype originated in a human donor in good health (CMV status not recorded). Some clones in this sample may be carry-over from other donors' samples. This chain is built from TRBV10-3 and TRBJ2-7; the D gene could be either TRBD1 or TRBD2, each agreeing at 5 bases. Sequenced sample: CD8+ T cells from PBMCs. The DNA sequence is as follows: TGTGCCATCAGTGATCCGGGGCAGAGGATCTACGAGCAGTACTTC. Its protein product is CAISDPGQRIYEQYF.